A single sample is the source of the 18 T cell receptor beta chains below, sequenced in a study of T cell repertoires in cytomegalovirus infection. Via MiXCR, TCRdb re-called the reads, giving one row per CDR3 protein. The sample lists roughly 860,000 distinct CDR3 sequences, about 31% occurring once. These receptors are not linked to any known antigen. The starting material was cultured CD8+ T cells from PBMCs, obtained from culture after CMV antigen stimulation. The source is a human donor in good health (CMV status not recorded). Some clones in this sample may be carry-over from other donors' samples.

This clonotype appeared many times. The chain recombines TRBV5-4 with TRBJ2-7; D unresolved. This CDR3 has 11 amino acids. Trimming shortened V by 1 base and J by 5 bases, and 4 bases separated the two germline ends. CDR1 is SGHNT, CDR2 YYREEE, per germline (reference sequence). CDR3 nucleotides: TGTGCCAGCAGCTTGTACAACGAGCAGTACTTC. This sequence encodes CASSLYNEQYF.

This rearrangement joins TRBV4-2 to TRBJ2-3; 8 nucleotides match TRBD2. The V segment lost 3 bases and the J segment 4 bases; nucleotides outside the gene matches: 9. This CDR3 contains 16 residues. Per the germline V gene, CDR1 is LGHNA and CDR2 is YNFKEQ. CDR3: CASSQPPGGGPDTQYF. The CDR3 nucleotides are TGTGCCAGCAGCCAGCCTCCGGGAGGGGGGCCAGATACGCAGTATTTT.

This clonotype was found a few times. The chain links TRBV7-6 to TRBJ2-1; 10 nucleotides match TRBD2. V gave up 2 bases and J gave up 6 bases; unmatched junction bases: 4. CDR1 is SGHVS, CDR2 FNYEAQ, per germline. The CDR3 is 15 amino acids. CDR3 protein: CASSLNSGGFNEQFF. CDR3 nucleotides: TGTGCCAGCAGCTTAAATAGCGGGGGGTTCAATGAGCAGTTCTTC.

This clonotype has a single count. The rearrangement links TRBV6-8 to TRBJ2-3; tentative D call: TRBD1 (7 bases). Germline V CDR1 and CDR2: MNHGY, SAAAGT. This CDR3 region has 18 residues. Trimming pared 6 bases from V and 2 bases from J, leaving 24 bases between. CDR3 in amino acids: CASSTRLRRDRVTDTQYF. The CDR3 DNA reads TGTGCCAGCAGCACCAGGCTTCGGCGGGACAGAGTCACAGATACGCAGTATTTT.

The rearrangement joins TRBV19 to TRBJ1-1; D gene ambiguous. Germline-derived CDR1 and CDR2 are LNHDA and SQIVND (reference sequence). This CDR3 is 11 amino acids long. V was clipped by 8 bases and J by 7 bases, with 11 bases between them. The CDR3 nucleotides are TGTGCCAGTGCTAGGGAGAATGAAGCTTTCTTT. Protein product: CASARENEAFF.

This chain links TRBV7-6 with TRBJ2-1; D possibly corresponds to TRBD2 (7 bases). V was trimmed by 2 bases and J by 8 bases, leaving 16 bases between them. The CDR3 has 15 amino acids. Germline CDR1 is SGHVS and CDR2 is FNYEAQ. CDR3 protein: CASSLRGGAIDEQFF. The DNA for the CDR3 is TGTGCCAGCAGCTTAAGGGGGGGGGCGATCGATGAGCAGTTCTTC.

V gene TRBV6-6 combines with J gene TRBJ1-4; D is possibly TRBD1 (5 bases). The V end lost 0 bases, the J end lost 6 bases, and 8 bases lay between the germline ends. CDR3 length equals 14 residues. CDR1 and CDR2 (germline): MNHNY, SVGAGI (reference sequence). The CDR3 loop reads CASSYSMGHEKLFF. The CDR3 bases are TGTGCCAGCAGTTACTCGATGGGGCATGAAAAACTGTTTTTT.

The chain is built from TRBV7-9 and TRBJ1-1; D uncertain. V lost 0 bases, J lost 1 base, and 9 bases lay in between. Germline V gene sequence: CDR1 SEHNR, CDR2 FQNEAQ (reference sequence). The CDR3 sequence is 15 residues long. CDR3 sequence: CASSLARIANTEAFF. The CDR3 DNA reads as TGTGCCAGCAGCTTAGCGCGGATCGCGAACACTGAAGCTTTCTTT.

The rearrangement joins TRBV7-6 to TRBJ2-5, with 7 bases that match TRBD2. This CDR3 spans 15 amino acids. CDR1 SGHVS and CDR2 FNYEAQ come from the germline V gene. Trimming at V came to 4 bases and at J to 1 base, leaving 6 bases not matched to a gene. The CDR3 is CASSSLATPQETQYF. Here the CDR3 DNA reads TGTGCCAGCAGCTCACTAGCGACCCCCCAAGAGACCCAGTACTTC.

There are a few counts of this clonotype. The chain employs TRBV27 and TRBJ1-1, with D perhaps TRBD1 (6 bases). CDR3 size: 14 residues. Germline assignment: CDR1 MNHEY and CDR2 SMNVEV (reference sequence). V was pared by 5 bases and J by 1 base, with 11 bases between. The CDR3 sequence is CASSPMGANTEAFF. CDR3 DNA sequence: TGTGCCAGCAGTCCTATGGGGGCGAACACTGAAGCTTTCTTT.

The chain links TRBV12-3 or TRBV12-4 to TRBJ2-6; D is uncertain. This CDR3 comprises 16 residues. V lost 6 bases, J lost 0 bases, and 12 bases lay in between. CDR3 residues: CASRARSSSGANVLTF. The CDR3 DNA is TGTGCCAGCAGGGCCAGGAGCTCCTCTGGGGCCAACGTCCTGACTTTC.

The chain combines TRBV6-6 with TRBJ1-1; no firm D call. Germline lookup yields CDR1 MNHNY and CDR2 SVGAGI (reference sequence). This CDR3 comprises 18 residues. V was clipped by 2 bases and J by 5 bases, with 24 bases between them. The CDR3: CASSYPPQVVTRRTEAFF. The CDR3, as DNA: TGTGCCAGCAGTTACCCCCCGCAAGTAGTAACAAGGAGGACTGAAGCTTTCTTT.

A note on this clonotype: A much larger clone differs by one base, so this may be a read error. The chain links TRBV27 to TRBJ2-1; D unresolved. In germline, CDR1 is MNHEY, CDR2 SMNVEV (reference sequence). This CDR3 contains 11 residues. Trimming removed 3 bases from V and 8 bases from J, with 5 bases in between. The CDR3 DNA reads as TGTGCCAGCAGTTTCAGGTATGAGCAGTTCTTC. It specifies CASSFRYEQFF.

As to this clonotype: A read error may explain this, as a much larger clone is one base away. The chain combines TRBV12-3 or TRBV12-4 with TRBJ2-2; 7 bases are a match to TRBD1. The CDR3 spans 15 residues. The CDR3 loop reads CASSQGQTNTGVLFF. In nucleotides, the CDR3 is TGTGCCAGCAGCCAGGGACAGACTAACACCGGGGTGCTGTTTTTT.

J is TRBJ2-7 and V is TRBV27, with D possibly matching TRBD2 (5 bases). Germline V lookup: CDR1 MNHEY, CDR2 SMNVEV (reference sequence). The CDR3 is 14 residues long. Trimming removed 2 bases at V and 6 bases at J, with 14 bases between. In nucleotides, the CDR3 is TGTGCCAGCAGTTTAGGCCGGGGTTCCCGCGAGCAGTACTTC. It translates to CASSLGRGSREQYF.

There are many counts of this clonotype. The chain is built from TRBV11-1 and TRBJ2-1, with a possible D match to TRBD2 (5 bases). The germline gives CDR1 SGHAT, CDR2 FQDESV (reference sequence). Trimming pared 3 bases from V and 5 bases from J, leaving 20 bases between. The CDR3 has 17 amino acids. In DNA form, the CDR3 reads TGTGCCAGCAGCTTTATCCGGAGGCTTGGTGTGGACAATGAGCAGTTCTTC. Encoded protein: CASSFIRRLGVDNEQFF.

This clonotype was seen repeatedly, ten times or more. J is TRBJ1-3 and V is TRBV20-1; TRBD1 agrees at 7 bases. This CDR3 region has 14 residues. Trimming cost V 3 bases and J 2 bases; bases outside gene matches: 4. CDR1 and CDR2 from the germline V gene are DFQATT and SNEGSKA (reference sequence). CDR3 in DNA: TGCAGTGCTAGCCCCACAGGGGCTGGAAACACCATATATTTT. Translated: CSASPTGAGNTIYF.

The V call is TRBV9, the J call TRBJ2-1, with D possibly matching TRBD1 (5 bases). The germline V and J ends were trimmed by 0 bases and 5 bases, with 9 bases remaining between them. Germline V gene lookup returns CDR1 SGDLS and CDR2 YYNGEE. This CDR3 comprises 14 residues. The CDR3 coding sequence is TGTGCCAGCAGCGTAGCCGACAGCCACAATGAGCAGTTCTTC. Protein sequence: CASSVADSHNEQFF.